The source of this TCR beta chain is a study of PD-1 blockade in classical Hodgkin lymphoma. General study points: As was reported, newly diagnosed patients showed lower baseline TCR diversity than healthy donors did. Researchers reported that CD4+ TCR diversity, though not CD8+, rose significantly by C4D1.

All patients relapsed after autologous stem cell transplantation, and brentuximab vedotin exposure varied. Generated by immunoSEQ multiplex PCR, the TCRdb table keeps only in-frame clones and is missing some. Altogether 75,000 to 100,000 clones are present, roughly 79% being singletons, with the ten largest covering 16%. Note on this clone: Its antigen is undetermined.

From germline, CDR1 is SGHTS and CDR2 YDEGEE. The V end was cut by 4 bases, the J end by 1 base, with 12 bases between. This CDR3 comprises 15 residues. V usage is TRBV5-8 and J usage is TRBJ2-1; D possibly corresponds to TRBD2 (6 bases). This specimen was peripheral blood mononuclear cells (PBMCs), taken before the second cycle of nivolumab. The origin of this receptor is a human donor with classical Hodgkin lymphoma. CDR3 coding DNA: TGTGCCAGCAGCCCCGCTCGGGGGTCCTACAATGAGCAGTTCTTC. Its translation: CASSPARGSYNEQFF.